This is a list of T cell receptor beta chains from one sample in a study of blood T cell repertoires in COVID-19. Generated by immunoSEQ multiplex PCR, the TCRdb table keeps only in-frame clones and is missing some. The table records roughly 200,000 clones, approximately 81% of them present only once. Sequencing used peripheral blood. These receptor sequences come from a person aged 65-85 years with COVID-19, enrolled during active disease. Each CDR3 is given with its conserved first and last residue. The D gene is left open where the match is weak. Clone size is shown for a subset of rows, as once, few, many or a class of expanded clone.

j_call,d_call,clone_size,cdr3_length,v_call,cdr3_aa,cdr3_nt
TRBJ1-1,NA,NA,14,TRBV7-9,CASSSYRENTEAFF,TGTGCCAGCAGCTCATACAGAGAAAACACTGAAGCTTTCTTT
TRBJ1-2,TRBD1,NA,17,TRBV28,CASSQNFTPQGDYGYTF,TGTGCCAGCAGCCAAAATTTTACACCGCAGGGGGACTATGGCTACACCTTC
TRBJ1-4,NA,NA,13,TRBV18,CASRGSANEKLFF,TGTGCCAGCCGGGGTAGCGCTAATGAAAAACTGTTTTTT
TRBJ1-5,TRBD1,few,14,TRBV19,CASRGEHNNQPQHF,TGTGCCTCCAGGGGGGAGCACAACAATCAGCCCCAGCATTTT
TRBJ1-6,TRBD1,NA,14,TRBV5-1,CASSSGQGNSPLHF,TGCGCCAGCAGCTCGGGACAGGGAAATTCACCCCTCCACTTT
TRBJ1-4,TRBD1,NA,15,TRBV4-1,CASSQLTGRGEKLFF,TGCGCCAGCAGCCAATTGACAGGGCGCGGGGAAAAACTGTTTTTT
TRBJ2-2,TRBD2,NA,17,TRBV28,CASSPIGLAGMVGELFF,TGTGCCAGCAGCCCCATCGGGCTAGCGGGAATGGTCGGGGAGCTGTTTTTT
TRBJ1-1,TRBD1,NA,14,TRBV7-2,CASSSVGDRTEAFF,TGTGCCAGCAGCTCCGTCGGGGACAGGACTGAAGCTTTCTTT
TRBJ2-1,NA,NA,17,TRBV27,CASGLVVLALKVDEQFF,TGTGCCAGCGGCCTTGTCGTGCTAGCCCTTAAGGTCGATGAGCAGTTCTTC
TRBJ2-7,NA,NA,12,TRBV2,CASNGESYEQYF,TGTGCCAGCAACGGGGAGTCCTACGAGCAGTACTTC
TRBJ2-7,NA,NA,15,TRBV7-9,CASSLGAGASYEQYF,TGTGCCAGCAGCTTAGGGGCAGGGGCTTCCTACGAGCAGTACTTC
TRBJ2-6,NA,NA,18,TRBV5-8,CASSHTVGGGSGANVLTF,TGTGCCAGCAGCCATACCGTAGGGGGGGGCTCTGGGGCCAACGTCCTGACTTTC
TRBJ2-7,TRBD1,NA,17,TRBV12-5,CASAFSRGDRSSYEQYF,TGTGCTAGTGCCTTCTCCCGAGGGGACAGGAGCTCCTACGAGCAGTACTTC
TRBJ2-7,NA,NA,14,TRBV7-8,CASSLQGFAYEQYF,TGTGCCAGCAGCTTACAGGGTTTTGCCTACGAGCAGTACTTC
TRBJ2-2,TRBD1,NA,16,TRBV18,CASSTFGTGNTGELFF,TGTGCCAGCTCAACATTCGGGACAGGGAACACCGGGGAGCTGTTTTTT
TRBJ2-1,TRBD2,NA,16,TRBV7-2,CASRILAGGPFDEQFF,TGTGCCAGCAGGATACTAGCGGGGGGGCCTTTTGATGAGCAGTTCTTC
TRBJ2-3,NA,NA,16,TRBV15,CATSSNSGTGTDTQYF,TGTGCCACCAGCAGTAATAGCGGGACAGGCACAGATACGCAGTATTTT
TRBJ2-3,TRBD2,NA,18,TRBV24-1,CATSDKLSGRPSTDTQYF,TGTGCCACCAGTGATAAACTTAGCGGGCGGCCTAGCACAGATACGCAGTATTTT
TRBJ2-7,TRBD2,NA,15,TRBV18,CASSPQSGGGYEQYF,TGTGCCAGCTCGCCCCAAAGCGGGGGAGGCTACGAGCAGTACTTC
TRBJ1-5,NA,once,16,TRBV30,CAWSVGGSPGNQPQHF,TGTGCCTGGAGTGTAGGAGGGTCACCGGGGAATCAGCCCCAGCATTTT
TRBJ2-5,TRBD2,NA,15,TRBV28,CASSLGGGAYETQYF,TGTGCCAGCAGTCTCGGCGGGGGGGCGTATGAGACCCAGTACTTC
TRBJ1-1,NA,NA,16,TRBV4-2,CASSQQGRTTNTEAFF,TGTGCCAGCAGCCAACAAGGACGGACTACAAACACTGAAGCTTTCTTT
TRBJ1-3,TRBD1,NA,16,TRBV7-3,CASSLTPDRAGNTIYF,TGTGCCAGCAGCTTAACCCCCGACAGGGCCGGAAACACCATATATTTT
TRBJ1-3,NA,NA,13,TRBV11-2,CATQRSSGNTIYF,TGTGCCACCCAAAGGAGCTCTGGAAACACCATATATTTT
TRBJ2-1,TRBD2,NA,15,TRBV7-3,CASSLLASGMHEQFF,TGTGCCAGCAGCTTACTGGCTAGCGGGATGCATGAGCAGTTCTTC
TRBJ1-1,NA,NA,14,TRBV11-2,CASSLNGYSTEAFF,TGTGCCAGCAGCTTAAATGGTTACAGCACTGAAGCTTTCTTT
TRBJ1-1,TRBD1,once,15,TRBV7-9,CASSLSTGLGSEAFF,TGTGCCAGCAGCTTATCGACAGGGTTGGGGTCTGAAGCTTTCTTT
TRBJ2-7,NA,NA,15,TRBV5-1,CASSRGQGSGHEQYF,TGCGCCAGCAGCAGAGGCCAGGGGTCGGGCCACGAGCAGTACTTC
TRBJ1-6,TRBD1,NA,16,TRBV10-3,CAISESLGQGNSPLHF,TGTGCCATCAGTGAGTCGTTGGGACAGGGGAATTCACCCCTCCACTTT
TRBJ2-7,NA,NA,15,TRBV6-1,CASSEPAGDRYEQYF,TGTGCCAGCAGTGAACCGGCAGGGGATAGGTACGAGCAGTACTTC
TRBJ2-7,TRBD2,NA,18,TRBV2,CASSGSRAVGGNSYEQYF,TGTGCCAGCAGTGGATCTCGCGCCGTCGGGGGGAACTCCTACGAGCAGTACTTC
TRBJ1-2,NA,NA,14,TRBV21-1,CASSPHIHTHGYTF,TGTGCCAGCAGCCCGCACATCCATACACATGGCTACACCTTC
TRBJ1-2,NA,NA,16,TRBV7-9,CASSLTQGLEGYGYTF,TGTGCCAGCAGCTTGACCCAGGGCTTAGAAGGGTATGGCTACACCTTC
TRBJ2-2,NA,NA,19,TRBV21-1,CASSNRLTGGYAGAGELFF,TGTGCCAGCAGCAACCGACTAACGGGGGGCTACGCCGGGGCCGGGGAGCTGTTTTTT
TRBJ2-7,NA,NA,13,TRBV28,CASSRLVTYEQYF,TGTGCCAGCAGTAGACTAGTGACCTACGAGCAGTACTTC
TRBJ2-5,TRBD2,NA,16,TRBV5-4,CASSSRTGLARRTQYF,TGTGCCAGCAGCTCTAGAACTGGACTAGCCAGAAGGACCCAGTACTTC
TRBJ1-6,NA,few,15,TRBV19,CASSDSGLNNSPLHF,TGTGCCAGTAGTGACTCGGGACTGAATAATTCACCCCTCCACTTT
TRBJ1-2,NA,once,13,TRBV6-5,CASSYEGVRGYTF,TGTGCCAGCAGTTACGAGGGGGTGCGTGGCTACACCTTC
TRBJ1-6,NA,NA,17,TRBV4-1,CASSQGGGDYDNSPLHF,TGCGCCAGCAGCCAAGGCGGGGGGGATTACGATAATTCACCCCTCCACTTT
TRBJ2-1,TRBD1,NA,17,TRBV9,CASSATSGTGAYNEQFF,TGTGCCAGCAGCGCGACCTCCGGGACAGGGGCCTACAATGAGCAGTTCTTC
TRBJ1-6,NA,NA,14,TRBV2,CASSEARGNSPLHF,TGTGCCAGCAGTGAAGCCAGGGGTAATTCACCCCTCCACTTT
TRBJ2-1,NA,NA,13,TRBV12-3/TRBV12-4,CASSRSGRNEQFF,TGTGCCAGCAGCCGAAGCGGGCGTAATGAGCAGTTCTTC